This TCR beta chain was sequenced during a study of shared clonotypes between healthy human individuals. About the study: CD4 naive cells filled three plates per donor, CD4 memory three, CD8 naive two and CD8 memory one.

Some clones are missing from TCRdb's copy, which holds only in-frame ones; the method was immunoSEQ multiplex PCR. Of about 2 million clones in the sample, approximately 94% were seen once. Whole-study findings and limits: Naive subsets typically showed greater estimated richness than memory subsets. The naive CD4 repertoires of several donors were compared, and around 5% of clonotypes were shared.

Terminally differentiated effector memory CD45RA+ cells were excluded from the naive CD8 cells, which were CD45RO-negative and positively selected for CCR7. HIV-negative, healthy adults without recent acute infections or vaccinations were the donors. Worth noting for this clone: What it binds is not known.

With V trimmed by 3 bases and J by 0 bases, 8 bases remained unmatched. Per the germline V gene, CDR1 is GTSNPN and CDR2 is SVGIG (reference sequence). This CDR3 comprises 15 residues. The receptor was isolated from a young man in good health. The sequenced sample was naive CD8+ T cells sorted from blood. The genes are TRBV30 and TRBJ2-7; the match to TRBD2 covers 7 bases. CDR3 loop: CAWRLAVKSSYEQYF. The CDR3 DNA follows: TGTGCCTGGAGGCTAGCGGTAAAAAGCTCCTACGAGCAGTACTTC.